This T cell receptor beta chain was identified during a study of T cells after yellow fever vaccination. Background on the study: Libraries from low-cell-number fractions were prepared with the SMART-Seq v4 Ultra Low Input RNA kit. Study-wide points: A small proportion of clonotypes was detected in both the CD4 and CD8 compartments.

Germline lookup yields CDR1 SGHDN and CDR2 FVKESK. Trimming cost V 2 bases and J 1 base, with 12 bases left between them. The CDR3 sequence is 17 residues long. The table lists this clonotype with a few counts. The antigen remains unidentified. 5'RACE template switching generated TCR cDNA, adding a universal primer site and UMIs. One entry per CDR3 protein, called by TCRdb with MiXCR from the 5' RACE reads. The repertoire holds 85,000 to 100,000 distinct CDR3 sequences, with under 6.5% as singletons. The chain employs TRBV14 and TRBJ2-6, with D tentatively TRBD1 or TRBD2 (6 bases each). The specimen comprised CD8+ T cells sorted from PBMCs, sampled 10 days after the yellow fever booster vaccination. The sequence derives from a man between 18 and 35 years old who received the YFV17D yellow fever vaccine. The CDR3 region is CASSQLEGVSGANVLTF. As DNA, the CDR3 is TGTGCCAGCAGCCAATTGGAGGGGGTGTCTGGGGCCAACGTCCTGACTTTC.